These 18 T cell receptor beta chains came from one sample sequenced in a study of T-cell reconstitution after alpha-beta-depleted transplantation in children. During its preparation, the TCRbeta library received unique molecular identifiers. TCRdb recomputed calls from the PCR reads with MiXCR, one row per CDR3 protein. This table holds 120,000 to 150,000 distinct CDR3 sequences, more than 8% found once. Sequences were derived from PBMCs, mostly from graft donor cells, sampled 180 days after TCRalphabeta/CD19-depleted stem cell transplant. These receptors originate from a female patient aged 2-10 years who had a stem cell transplant for congenital amegakaryocytic thrombocytopenia, so the T cells may come from the graft donor.

This clonotype was observed many times. The chain recombines TRBV6-5 with TRBJ1-2; a possible D gene is TRBD1 (6 bases). This CDR3 is 16 amino acids long. Germline V CDR1 and CDR2: MNHEY, SVGAGI. V was clipped by 3 bases and J by 5 bases, with 19 bases between them. The CDR3 spells CASSYNGVTGTYGYTF. The CDR3 DNA reads TGTGCCAGCAGTTATAATGGGGTCACAGGGACGTATGGCTACACCTTC.

The table lists this clonotype with many counts. The J gene is TRBJ1-2, the V gene TRBV28; D gene uncertain. Germline V gives CDR1 MDHEN, CDR2 SYDVKM. This CDR3 comprises 15 residues. Trimming took off 11 bases at V and 5 bases at J, with 24 bases between the two ends. CDR3 protein: CASWVPGLSAYGYTF. CDR3 DNA: TGTGCCTCGTGGGTCCCTGGACTGTCGGCGTATGGCTACACCTTC.

J is TRBJ1-4 and V is TRBV6-6; D is unresolved. The germline V gene has CDR1 MNHNY and CDR2 SVGAGI (reference sequence). Between the trimmed V and J ends, which lost 5 bases and 6 bases, there was a span of 7 bases. The CDR3 runs to 12 residues. CDR3 amino acids: CASSHFDEKLFF. CDR3 DNA sequence: TGTGCCAGCAGTCACTTCGATGAAAAACTGTTTTTT.

Comment on this clonotype: With a much larger clone just one base away, this may be a read error. V gene TRBV15 combines with J gene TRBJ2-5; D unresolved. The V gene's germline CDR1 is LNHNV and CDR2 YYDKDF (reference sequence). The CDR3 extends over 15 amino acids. V was pared by 3 bases and J by 5 bases, with 16 bases between. The CDR3 coding sequence is TGTGCCACCAGCAGGGGCCAAGCCTGGGCGGAGACCCAGTACTTC. Encoded protein: CATSRGQAWAETQYF. Together with reference TRBV15 and TRBJ2-5, the CDR3 gives the full variable domain: DAMVIQNPRYQVTQFGKPVTLSCSQTLNHNVMYWYQQKSSQAPKLLFHYYDKDFNNEADTPDNFQSRRPNTSFCFLDIRSPGLGDTAMYLCATSRGQAWAETQYFGPGTRLLVL.

This clonotype was counted many times. The chain couples TRBV12-3 or TRBV12-4 to TRBJ1-2, with no clear D. Trimming stripped 0 bases from V and 8 bases from J, with 7 bases between. The CDR3 has 12 residues. The CDR3: CASSLALLGYTF. The DNA of the CDR3 is TGTGCCAGCAGTTTAGCGCTCCTAGGCTACACCTTC.

A single count supports this clonotype. A much more abundant neighbour one base away suggests this may be a read error. The V gene is TRBV29-1, the J gene TRBJ2-2; TRBD2 is a possible D gene (6 bases). CDR1 is SQVTM and CDR2 is ANQGSEA in the germline V gene. The CDR3 runs to 13 residues. The chain's CDR3 is CSAEALPGEELFF. CDR3 DNA sequence: TGCAGCGCTGAAGCCCTCCCGGGGGAGGAGCTGTTTTTT.

The rearrangement links TRBV7-8 to TRBJ1-2; D might be TRBD1 (5 bases). This CDR3 has 15 amino acids. The V and J ends lost 0 bases and 6 bases respectively, with 14 bases between them. The germline CDR1 and CDR2 sequences are SGHVS and FQNEAQ. CDR3 coding DNA: TGTGCCAGCAGCTTAGCGGGTACAGGTTGGAATGGCTACACCTTC. It is translated as CASSLAGTGWNGYTF.

The table lists this clonotype with many counts. The V and J genes are TRBV3-1 and TRBJ1-6; 7 bases align to TRBD1. Trimming cost V 8 bases and J 7 bases; bases outside gene matches: 8. Germline V gene data show CDR1 as LGHDT and CDR2 as YNNKEL (reference sequence). The CDR3 runs 14 residues. The CDR3, as DNA: TGTGCCAGCCGACCCACAGGGGAGAATTCACCCCTCCACTTT. Translation: CASRPTGENSPLHF.

There are many counts of this clonotype. The chain employs TRBV20-1 and TRBJ2-5; no firm D call. CDR3 length equals 13 residues. Germline CDR1 DFQATT, CDR2 SNEGSKA (reference sequence). Trimming cost V 4 bases and J 1 base, with 10 bases left between them. The DNA of the CDR3 is TGCAGTGCTACTACCTGGATCCAAGAGACCCAGTACTTC. This translates into CSATTWIQETQYF.

The table lists this clonotype with many counts. The V call is TRBV28, the J call TRBJ1-3, with D unresolved. This CDR3 region has 14 residues. V dropped 1 base and J dropped 0 bases, with 4 bases sitting between them. The germline V gene encodes CDR1 MDHEN and CDR2 SYDVKM. CDR3 residues: CASSLSHSGNTIYF. DNA for the CDR3: TGTGCCAGCAGTTTATCCCACTCTGGAAACACCATATATTTT.

The gene calls are TRBV5-1 and TRBJ1-1, with a weak D call TRBD1 (6 bases). The CDR3 runs 13 residues. The germline CDR1 and CDR2 sequences are SGHRS and YFSETQ. Between the trimmed V and J ends, which lost 3 bases and 10 bases, there was a span of 16 bases. The CDR3 loop reads CASSSATGSRAFF. DNA for the CDR3: TGCGCCAGCAGCTCAGCGACAGGCTCGAGAGCTTTCTTT. Together with reference TRBV5-1 and TRBJ1-1, the CDR3 gives the full variable domain: KAGVTQTPRYLIKTRGQQVTLSCSPISGHRSVSWYQQTPGQGLQFLFEYFSETQRNKGNFPGRFSGRQFSNSRSEMNVSTLELGDSALYLCASSSATGSRAFFGQGTRLTVV.

In its sample, this clonotype was seen many times. The V and J genes are TRBV20-1 and TRBJ2-5; 9 nucleotides agree with TRBD2. Germline CDR1 reads DFQATT; CDR2 reads SNEGSKA (reference sequence). V shed 4 bases, J shed 4 bases, and the junction held 4 bases outside the gene matches. The CDR3 spans 13 residues. In nucleotides, the CDR3 is TGCAGTGCTATTGGCGGGAGGGCAGAGACCCAGTACTTC. Translated: CSAIGGRAETQYF.

This clonotype was detected ten times or more. This chain joins TRBV5-5 and TRBJ1-2; tentative D call: TRBD1 (5 bases). Germline V gene data show CDR1 as SGHKS and CDR2 as YYEKEE (reference sequence). Trimming stripped 7 bases from V and 2 bases from J, with 24 bases between. This CDR3 contains 17 residues. CDR3 in DNA: TGTGCCAGCGCCCTTAGTCGGGACGGCGCTTGGAACTATGGCTACACCTTC. Its protein product is CASALSRDGAWNYGYTF.

The chain combines TRBV20-1 with TRBJ2-1; TRBD2 matches 8 bases. V shed 5 bases and J 6 bases; nucleotides not matched to a gene: 3. Germline V gives CDR1 DFQATT, CDR2 SNEGSKA (reference sequence). The CDR3 consists of 12 residues. Here the CDR3 reads CSAVAGLNEQFF. In DNA, the CDR3 is TGCAGTGCTGTAGCGGGACTCAATGAGCAGTTCTTC.

This clonotype occurred many times. The chain is built from TRBV3-1 and TRBJ2-7, with TRBD1 matching over 7 bases. The ends lost 4 bases at V and 0 bases at J; junction bases unmatched: 6. The CDR3 has 15 residues. The germline CDR1 and CDR2 sequences are LGHDT and YNNKEL (reference sequence). The CDR3 DNA reads TGTGCCAGCAGCCTTTGGGACAGCTACTCCTACGAGCAGTACTTC. The encoded protein is CASSLWDSYSYEQYF.

The sample holds many counts of this clonotype. The gene calls are TRBV20-1 and TRBJ2-3, with TRBD2 matching over 7 bases. The trim removed 2 bases at V and 2 bases at J, leaving 7 bases unmatched. The CDR3 is 15 residues long. CDR1 and CDR2 (germline): DFQATT, SNEGSKA (reference sequence). CDR3 sequence reads: CSARSSGKLTDTQYF. The CDR3 DNA sequence: TGCAGTGCTAGATCCAGCGGGAAACTCACAGATACGCAGTATTTT.

This clonotype was picked up a small number of times. For the CDR3, the DNA is TGTGCCAGCAGCTTAAACTACGGGAGGTTTGACGAGCAGTACTTC. Encoded protein: CASSLNYGRFDEQYF. The rearrangement links TRBV11-2 to TRBJ2-7, with 7 bases that match TRBD2. CDR1 and CDR2 (germline): SGHAT, FQNNGV. The CDR3 has 15 residues. With V trimmed by 2 bases and J by 5 bases, 9 bases remained unmatched. Full variable domain (remainder filled in from reference TRBV11-2 and TRBJ2-7): EAGVAQSPRYKIIEKRQSVAFWCNPISGHATLYWYQQILGQGPKLLIQFQNNGVVDDSQLPKDRFSAERLKGVDSTLKIQPAKLEDSAVYLCASSLNYGRFDEQYFGPGTRLTVT.

This sequence joins TRBV29-1 and TRBJ2-7, with 7 nucleotides matching TRBD2. Germline CDR1 reads SQVTM; CDR2 reads ANQGSEA. V shed 5 bases, J shed 7 bases, and the junction held 5 bases outside the gene matches. The CDR3 totals 11 residues. CDR3 sequence (DNA): TGCAGCGTTCGCGGGAGTTATGAGCAGTACTTC. It specifies CSVRGSYEQYF.